What follows are 19 T cell receptor beta chains derived from one specimen sequenced in a study of Ad26.COV2.S vaccination and SARS-CoV-2 variants. Measured with immunoSEQ multiplex PCR; TCRdb has only the in-frame clones, and not every one. The table lists about 320,000 clones, around 84% of them singletons. Treatment described: approximately 18 received Ad26.COV2.S at low or high dose, single or two shots; roughly five received placebo; per-sample allocation not given. It was on day 63 after the first vaccine or placebo injection that samples were taken. Sample: peripheral blood, taken in a trial of Ad26.COV2.S vaccine versus placebo. All receptors derive from a person between 18 and 65 years old who received the Ad26.COV2.S COVID-19 vaccine or a placebo.

The sample holds one count of this clone. This chain links TRBV5-4 with TRBJ1-1, with 7 bases that match TRBD1. The trim removed 0 bases at V and 5 bases at J, leaving 10 bases unmatched. CDR1 SGHNT and CDR2 YYREEE come from the germline V gene (reference sequence). This CDR3 is built from 16 residues. The CDR3, as DNA: TGTGCCAGCAGCTTGGCTGGAACAGGGGTGAGAACTGAAGCTTTCTTT. Encoded protein: CASSLAGTGVRTEAFF.

The V gene is TRBV5-1, the J gene TRBJ2-3; D might be TRBD2 (6 bases). The V gene lost 6 bases and the J gene lost 2 bases, with 19 bases spanning the gap. Germline lookup yields CDR1 SGHRS and CDR2 YFSETQ. The CDR3 sequence is 16 residues long. Here the CDR3 reads CASTPLGLENTDTQYF. The CDR3 coding sequence is TGCGCCAGCACCCCCTTGGGACTGGAGAACACAGATACGCAGTATTTT.

The V call is TRBV7-2, the J call TRBJ2-5; 10 bases are a match to TRBD1. J was trimmed by 6 bases and V by 4 bases; bases with no gene match: 2. Germline CDR1 is SGHTA and CDR2 is FQGNSA. The CDR3 spans 13 residues. In DNA, the CDR3 is TGTGCCAGCAGCTCGGACAGGGGGAAGACCCAGTACTTC. Its protein product is CASSSDRGKTQYF.

This clone came up a few times. The CDR3 is CASSRTAVGTEAFF. The CDR3 nucleotides are TGCGCCAGCAGCAGGACTGCTGTGGGCACTGAAGCTTTCTTT. The chain employs TRBV5-1 and TRBJ1-1; D remains unclear. The V gene's germline CDR1 is SGHRS and CDR2 YFSETQ. V was pared by 4 bases and J by 4 bases, with 14 bases between. This CDR3 comprises 14 residues. Based on the CDR3 plus reference TRBV5-1 and TRBJ1-1, the full variable domain is KAGVTQTPRYLIKTRGQQVTLSCSPISGHRSVSWYQQTPGQGLQFLFEYFSETQRNKGNFPGRFSGRQFSNSRSEMNVSTLELGDSALYLCASSRTAVGTEAFFGQGTRLTVV.

The rearrangement links TRBV4-3 to TRBJ2-3; 7 nucleotides agree with TRBD1. CDR3 size: 18 residues. Germline CDR1 reads LGHNA; CDR2 reads YSLEER. V dropped 3 bases and J dropped 1; count of bases not matched to a gene: 13. In nucleotides, the CDR3 is TGCGCCAGCAGCCATCAAACTACAGGGGCTGGAGGCACAGATACGCAGTATTTT. Protein: CASSHQTTGAGGTDTQYF.

The chain carries TRBV29-1 and TRBJ2-7; a weak D match, TRBD1 (6 bases). CDR3 length: 14 residues. Trimming stripped 4 bases from V and 0 bases from J, with 13 bases between. Germline-derived CDR1 and CDR2 are SQVTM and ANQGSEA. The CDR3 coding sequence is TGCAGCGTTGGGCCCAGGGGTAGCTCCTACGAGCAGTACTTC. It is translated as CSVGPRGSSYEQYF.

In its sample, this clone was seen once. This chain joins TRBV5-4 and TRBJ2-7; no definite D call. Per germline, CDR1 SGHNT and CDR2 YYREEE (reference sequence). Trimming stripped 3 bases from V and 2 bases from J, with 6 bases between. The CDR3 covers 12 residues. The CDR3 protein is CASSYGPYEQYF. The CDR3 DNA is TGTGCCAGCAGCTACGGCCCCTACGAGCAGTACTTC.

The gene calls are TRBV11-2 and TRBJ2-3; 9 bases map to TRBD2. CDR3 length: 17 residues. Germline V gives CDR1 SGHAT, CDR2 FQNNGV. Trimming removed 5 bases from V and 2 bases from J; junction bases left unmatched: 11. The CDR3 DNA reads as TGTGCCAGCAGCGAGAGACTAGCGGAATACTACACAGATACGCAGTATTTT. Translated, it gives CASSERLAEYYTDTQYF.

This clone is a singleton in its sample. V gene TRBV3-1 (or the pseudogene TRBV3-2) combines with J gene TRBJ2-3, with D possibly matching TRBD2 (6 bases). The V and J ends lost 4 bases and 4 bases respectively, with 18 bases between them. The CDR3 extends over 16 amino acids. Germline V gives CDR1 LGHDT, CDR2 YNNKEL (reference sequence). DNA of the CDR3: TGTGCCAGCAGCCCCTTAGGTAGGGGAGGTTCAGATACGCAGTATTTT. It yields the protein CASSPLGRGGSDTQYF.

The V and J genes are TRBV27 and TRBJ2-6, with D hard to call. In germline, CDR1 is MNHEY, CDR2 SMNVEV (reference sequence). V gave up 3 bases and J gave up 0 bases, with 6 bases separating them. The CDR3 runs 15 residues. The CDR3 reads CASSFQSSGANVLTF. CDR3 nucleotide sequence: TGTGCCAGCAGTTTCCAGAGCTCTGGGGCCAACGTCCTGACTTTC.

The CDR3 DNA follows: TGTGCCAGCAGTTACTCGAACAGCGACACTGAAGCTTTCTTT. It specifies CASSYSNSDTEAFF. The gene calls are TRBV6-2 or TRBV6-3 and TRBJ1-1; D is ambiguous. Deletions cut 0 bases from V and 3 bases from J, with 8 bases between. Germline CDR1 and CDR2: MNHEY and SVGEGT. This CDR3 is built from 14 residues.

The chain couples TRBV4-1 to TRBJ1-1; 11 nucleotides align to TRBD1. CDR1 is MGHRA and CDR2 is YSYEKL in the germline V gene. Germline trimming cut 4 bases from V and 3 bases from J; bases unmatched to any gene: 10. The CDR3 totals 17 residues. The CDR3 bases are TGCGCCAGCAGCCCCCGGGACAGGGGGGTGAAGGACACTGAAGCTTTCTTT. Its translation is CASSPRDRGVKDTEAFF.

The chain uses TRBV25-1 and TRBJ2-3; 8 positions agree with TRBD2. Losses at the gene ends were 1 base for V and 0 bases for J; bases not matched to a gene: 3. This CDR3 comprises 16 residues. Germline V lookup: CDR1 MGHDK, CDR2 SYGVNS. CDR3 in DNA: TGTGCCAGCAGTGAATGGGTAGCGGGGAGCACAGATACGCAGTATTTT. Residues: CASSEWVAGSTDTQYF.

This chain links TRBV28 with TRBJ1-2, with 7 bases fitting TRBD1. With V trimmed by 5 bases and J by 1 base, 13 bases remained unmatched. CDR1 and CDR2 (germline): MDHEN, SYDVKM. The CDR3 is made up of 17 amino acids. The CDR3 coding sequence is TGTGCCAGCAGTCCCCTAGGAGGGGGCGGTCGTAACTATGGCTACACCTTC. The encoded protein is CASSPLGGGGRNYGYTF.

This clone has a handful of counts. The chain couples TRBV5-4 to TRBJ1-2, with 9 positions matching TRBD1. The germline CDR1 and CDR2 sequences are SGHNT and YYREEE (reference sequence). The length of the CDR3 is 14 residues. Unmatched junction bases numbered 2, after V lost 1 base and J lost 4 bases. Here the CDR3 DNA reads TGTGCCAGCAGCTTGACAGGGGGCAGCTATGGCTACACCTTC. Encoded protein: CASSLTGGSYGYTF.

The chain recombines TRBV6-5 with TRBJ2-7; 9 bases line up with TRBD1. The J segment lost 4 bases and the V segment lost 10 bases, leaving 8 bases of the junction unmatched. Germline assignment: CDR1 MNHEY and CDR2 SVGAGI. The CDR3 has 13 residues. The CDR3 spells CATRGTGLYEQYF. The CDR3 DNA reads TGTGCCACCCGCGGGACAGGGCTTTACGAGCAGTACTTC.

As to this clone: Other nucleotide sequences from this sample produce the same CDR3. The chain has TRBV18 and TRBJ2-7; D ambiguous. Germline V gene data show CDR1 as KGHSH and CDR2 as LQKENI. The V and J ends lost 4 bases and 1 base respectively, with 8 bases between them. The CDR3 runs to 13 residues. The CDR3 bases are TGTGCCAGCTCACTACAATCTTCCTACGAGCAGTACTTC. Translation: CASSLQSSYEQYF.

The chain uses TRBV27 and TRBJ1-5, with TRBD1 as a possible D gene (5 bases). Germline loops: CDR1 MNHEY, CDR2 SMNVEV (reference sequence). The CDR3 is made up of 16 amino acids. Trimming removed 2 bases at V and 0 bases at J, with 11 bases between. CDR3 coding DNA: TGTGCCAGCAGTTTACTTTCTGGGGGTAGCAATCAGCCCCAGCATTTT. Its translation: CASSLLSGGSNQPQHF.

This clone appeared once. The chain joins TRBV5-1 to TRBJ1-4; 8 nucleotides align to TRBD1. The junction had 9 bases not matched to a gene; V was cut back by 4 bases and J by 10 bases. The CDR3 sequence is 14 residues long. Germline CDR1 is SGHRS and CDR2 is YFSETQ. The CDR3 coding sequence is TGCGCCAGCAGCACGGACAGGGCCAGAGGAAAACTGTTTTTT. Translating it yields CASSTDRARGKLFF.